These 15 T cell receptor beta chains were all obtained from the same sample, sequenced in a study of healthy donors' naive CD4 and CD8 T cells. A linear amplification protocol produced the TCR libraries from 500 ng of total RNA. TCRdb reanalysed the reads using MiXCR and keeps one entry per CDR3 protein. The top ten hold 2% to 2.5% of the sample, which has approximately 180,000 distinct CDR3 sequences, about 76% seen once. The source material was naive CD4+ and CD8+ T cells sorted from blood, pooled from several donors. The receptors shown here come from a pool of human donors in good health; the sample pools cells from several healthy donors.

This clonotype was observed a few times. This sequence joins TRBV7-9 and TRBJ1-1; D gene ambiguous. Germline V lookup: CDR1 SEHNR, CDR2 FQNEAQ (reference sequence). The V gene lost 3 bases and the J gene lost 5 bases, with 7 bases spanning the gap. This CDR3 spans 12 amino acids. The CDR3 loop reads CASSLSETEAFF. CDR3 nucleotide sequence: TGTGCCAGCAGCTTGAGCGAGACTGAAGCTTTCTTT.

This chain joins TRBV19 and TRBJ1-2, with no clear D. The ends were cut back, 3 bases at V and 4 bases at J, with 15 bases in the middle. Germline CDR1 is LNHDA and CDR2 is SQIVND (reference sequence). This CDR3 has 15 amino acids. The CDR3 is CASSIRQSPGYGYTF. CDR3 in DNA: TGTGCCAGTAGTATTCGTCAATCCCCCGGCTATGGCTACACCTTC. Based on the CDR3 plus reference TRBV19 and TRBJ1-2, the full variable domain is DGGITQSPKYLFRKEGQNVTLSCEQNLNHDAMYWYRQDPGQGLRLIYYSQIVNDFQKGDIAEGYSVSREKKESFPLTVTSAQKNPTAFYLCASSIRQSPGYGYTFGSGTRLTVV.

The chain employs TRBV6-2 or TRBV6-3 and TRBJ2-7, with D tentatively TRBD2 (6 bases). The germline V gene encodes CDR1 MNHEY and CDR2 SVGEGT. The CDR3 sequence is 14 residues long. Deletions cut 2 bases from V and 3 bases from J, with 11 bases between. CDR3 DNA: TGTGCCAGCAGTTACGGGTCGGGAGTCTACGAGCAGTACTTC. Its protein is CASSYGSGVYEQYF.

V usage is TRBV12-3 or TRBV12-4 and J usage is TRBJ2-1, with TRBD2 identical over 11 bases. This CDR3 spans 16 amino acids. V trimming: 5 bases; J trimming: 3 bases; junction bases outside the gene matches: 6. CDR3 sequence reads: CASSPSGTSGYNEQFF. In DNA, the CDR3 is TGTGCCAGCAGTCCCTCCGGGACTAGCGGCTACAATGAGCAGTTCTTC.

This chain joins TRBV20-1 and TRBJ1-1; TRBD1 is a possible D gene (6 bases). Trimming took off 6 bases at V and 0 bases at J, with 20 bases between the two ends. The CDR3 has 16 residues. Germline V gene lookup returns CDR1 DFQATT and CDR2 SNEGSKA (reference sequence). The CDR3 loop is CSAPTGLGEMNTEAFF. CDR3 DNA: TGCAGTGCCCCGACAGGTTTAGGGGAGATGAACACTGAAGCTTTCTTT.

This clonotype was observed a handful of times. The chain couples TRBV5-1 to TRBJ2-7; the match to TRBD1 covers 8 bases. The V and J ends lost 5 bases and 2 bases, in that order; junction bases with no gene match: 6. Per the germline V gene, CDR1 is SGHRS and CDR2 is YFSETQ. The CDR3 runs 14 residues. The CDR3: CASRSPGQAYEQYF. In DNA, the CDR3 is TGCGCCAGCAGATCGCCGGGACAGGCCTACGAGCAGTACTTC.

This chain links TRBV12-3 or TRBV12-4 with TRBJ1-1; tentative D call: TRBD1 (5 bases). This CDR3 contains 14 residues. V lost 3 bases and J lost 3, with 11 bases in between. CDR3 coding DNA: TGTGCCAGCAGTTTTAAGGGACGTGACACTGAAGCTTTCTTT. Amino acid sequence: CASSFKGRDTEAFF.

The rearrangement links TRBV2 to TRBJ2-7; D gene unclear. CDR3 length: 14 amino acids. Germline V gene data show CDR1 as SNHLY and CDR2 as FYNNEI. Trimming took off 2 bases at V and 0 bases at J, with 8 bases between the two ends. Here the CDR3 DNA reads TGTGCCAGCAGTGAAAGCTCCGTCTCCTACGAGCAGTACTTC. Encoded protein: CASSESSVSYEQYF. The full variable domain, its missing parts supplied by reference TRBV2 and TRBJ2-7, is EPEVTQTPSHQVTQMGQEVILRCVPISNHLYFYWYRQILGQKVEFLVSFYNNEISEKSEIFDDQFSVERPDGSNFTLKIRSTKLEDSAMYFCASSESSVSYEQYFGPGTRLTVT.

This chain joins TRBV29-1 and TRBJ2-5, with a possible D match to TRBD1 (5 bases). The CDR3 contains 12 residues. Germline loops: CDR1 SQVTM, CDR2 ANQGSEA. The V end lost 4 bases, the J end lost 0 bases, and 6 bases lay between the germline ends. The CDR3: CSVGQHQETQYF. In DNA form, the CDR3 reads TGCAGCGTTGGACAGCACCAAGAGACCCAGTACTTC.

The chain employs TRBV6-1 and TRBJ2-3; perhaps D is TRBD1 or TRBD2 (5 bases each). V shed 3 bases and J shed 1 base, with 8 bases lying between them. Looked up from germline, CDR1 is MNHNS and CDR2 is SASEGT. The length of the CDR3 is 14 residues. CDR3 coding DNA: TGTGCCAGCAGTGACAGGGACCGCACAGATACGCAGTATTTT. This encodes CASSDRDRTDTQYF.

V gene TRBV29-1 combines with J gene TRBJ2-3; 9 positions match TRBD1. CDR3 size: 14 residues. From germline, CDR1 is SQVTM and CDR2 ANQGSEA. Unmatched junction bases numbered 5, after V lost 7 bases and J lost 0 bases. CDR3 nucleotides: TGCAGCGCGCAGGGACAGGGTAGCACAGATACGCAGTATTTT. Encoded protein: CSAQGQGSTDTQYF.

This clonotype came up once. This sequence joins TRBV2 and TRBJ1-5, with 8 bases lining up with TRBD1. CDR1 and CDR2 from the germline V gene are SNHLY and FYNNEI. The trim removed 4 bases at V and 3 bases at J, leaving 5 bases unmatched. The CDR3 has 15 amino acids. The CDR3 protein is CASSADRAHNQPQHF. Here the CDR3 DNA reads TGTGCCAGCAGTGCGGACAGGGCCCACAATCAGCCCCAGCATTTT. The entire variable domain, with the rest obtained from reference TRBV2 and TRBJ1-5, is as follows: EPEVTQTPSHQVTQMGQEVILRCVPISNHLYFYWYRQILGQKVEFLVSFYNNEISEKSEIFDDQFSVERPDGSNFTLKIRSTKLEDSAMYFCASSADRAHNQPQHFGDGTRLSIL.

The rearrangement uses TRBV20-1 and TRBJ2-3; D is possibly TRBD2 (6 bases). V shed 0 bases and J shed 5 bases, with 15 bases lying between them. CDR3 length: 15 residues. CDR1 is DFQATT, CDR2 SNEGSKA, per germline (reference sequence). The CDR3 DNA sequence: TGCAGTGCTAGAGATGGCGGGGCAGGCGAAGATACGCAGTATTTT. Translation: CSARDGGAGEDTQYF.

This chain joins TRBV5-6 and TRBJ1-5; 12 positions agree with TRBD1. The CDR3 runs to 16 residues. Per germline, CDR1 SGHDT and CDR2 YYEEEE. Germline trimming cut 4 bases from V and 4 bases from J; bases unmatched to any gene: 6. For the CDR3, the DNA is TGTGCCAGCAGCGCCGGGACAGGGGGCGGGAATCAGCCCCAGCATTTT. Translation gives CASSAGTGGGNQPQHF.

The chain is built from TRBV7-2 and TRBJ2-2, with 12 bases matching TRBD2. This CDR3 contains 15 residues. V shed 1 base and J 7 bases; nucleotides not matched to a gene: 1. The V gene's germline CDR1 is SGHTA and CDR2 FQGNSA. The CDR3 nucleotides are TGTGCCAGCAGCTTAGGACTAGCGGGAGTCGGGGAGCTGTTTTTT. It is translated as CASSLGLAGVGELFF.